These 17 T cell receptor beta chains came from one sample sequenced in a study of CD8 T cells in ankylosing spondylitis. Antigen specificity for these receptors is unknown. TCRdb fed the 5' RACE reads into MiXCR, producing one record per CDR3 protein. Here the sample spans 200,000 to 250,000 distinct CDR3 sequences, around 6.6% being singletons. General study points: For ankylosing spondylitis blood, a TCR beta motif of under ten highly homologous variants appeared characteristic.

The sequencing input was blood, either unsorted or a sorted T cell fraction (not recorded which). The receptors here all came from a male donor with ankylosing spondylitis.

This clonotype was seen ten or more times. The chain uses TRBV20-1 and TRBJ2-7, with D possibly being TRBD2 (5 bases). The germline V and J ends were trimmed by 0 bases and 3 bases, with 18 bases remaining between them. The CDR3 is 16 residues long. Germline V CDR1 and CDR2: DFQATT, SNEGSKA (reference sequence). The CDR3 spells CSARDTMGRGIYEQYF. The CDR3 bases are TGCAGTGCTAGAGATACTATGGGCAGAGGGATCTACGAGCAGTACTTC.

This clonotype was seen ten or more times. The chain joins TRBV25-1 to TRBJ1-1; D is perhaps TRBD1 (6 bases). Germline values: CDR1 MGHDK, CDR2 SYGVNS. V lost 2 bases and J 10 bases, leaving 11 bases between the germline ends. There are 12 residues in the CDR3. CDR3 in amino acids: CASSEVWGRAFF. CDR3 DNA sequence: TGTGCCAGCAGTGAAGTATGGGGGCGAGCTTTCTTT.

This clonotype was recorded a few times. V is TRBV5-5 and J is TRBJ2-7; TRBD1 matches 7 bases. CDR3 length: 14 amino acids. Germline CDR1 and CDR2: SGHKS and YYEKEE (reference sequence). Trimming took 4 bases from V and 4 from J; bases not matched to a gene: 8. Here the CDR3 reads CASSPSDRRYEQYF. The CDR3 nucleotides read TGTGCCAGCAGCCCGTCGGACAGGAGATACGAGCAGTACTTC. The variable domain in full, completed from reference TRBV5-5 and TRBJ2-7, reads DAGVTQSPTHLIKTRGQQVTLRCSPISGHKSVSWYQQVLGQGPQFIFQYYEKEERGRGNFPDRFSARQFPNYSSELNVNALLLGDSALYLCASSPSDRRYEQYFGPGTRLTVT.

This clonotype was seen a handful of times. This chain connects TRBV6-1 to TRBJ2-4; 8 bases agree with TRBD2. Germline CDR1 and CDR2: MNHNS and SASEGT. V dropped 7 bases and J dropped 2; count of bases not matched to a gene: 19. This CDR3 has 19 residues. CDR3 sequence (DNA): TGTGCCAGCATCCTCCGCCCCGCGGTAGCGGGGAGGTCCAAAAACATTCAGTACTTC. This encodes CASILRPAVAGRSKNIQYF.

This clonotype was observed at least ten times. Here the CDR3 DNA reads TGCGCCAGCAGCCAAGATTCAGTATGGGCCTACGAGCAGTACTTC. Amino acids: CASSQDSVWAYEQYF. The chain couples TRBV4-1 to TRBJ2-7; D gene uncertain. In germline, CDR1 is MGHRA, CDR2 YSYEKL. This CDR3 region has 15 residues. Trimming left V 0 bases short and J 2 bases short, with 11 bases between.

This clonotype was seen a handful of times. The J gene is TRBJ2-5, the V gene TRBV30; D is unclear. This CDR3 has 13 amino acids. V lost 0 bases and J lost 5, with 10 bases in between. The germline V gene encodes CDR1 GTSNPN and CDR2 SVGIG (reference sequence). The DNA of the CDR3 is TGTGCCTGGAGTGTATGGCTCGGTGAGACCCAGTACTTC. Residues: CAWSVWLGETQYF. Supplemented by reference TRBV30 and TRBJ2-5, the full variable domain reads SQTIHQWPATLVQPVGSPLSLECTVEGTSNPNLYWYRQAAGRGLQLLFYSVGIGQISSEVPQNLSASRPQDRQFILSSKKLLLSDSGFYLCAWSVWLGETQYFGPGTRLLVL.

The chain employs TRBV7-2 and TRBJ1-1; D is possibly TRBD1 (5 bases). The V end was cut by 4 bases, the J end by 5 bases, with 17 bases between. This CDR3 spans 15 amino acids. Germline lookup yields CDR1 SGHTA and CDR2 FQGNSA. The CDR3 bases are TGTGCCAGCAGCTCCGTGCCTACGGGGCGGACTGAAGCTTTCTTT. Protein product: CASSSVPTGRTEAFF.

This clonotype was seen many times. J is TRBJ1-1 and V is TRBV7-2, with D possibly matching TRBD1 (5 bases). This CDR3 has 15 amino acids. Trimming took off 3 bases at V and 1 base at J, with 12 bases between the two ends. CDR1 SGHTA and CDR2 FQGNSA come from the germline V gene. The CDR3 reads CASSFPAGTNTEAFF. CDR3 nucleotides: TGTGCCAGCAGCTTTCCCGCAGGGACGAACACTGAAGCTTTCTTT.

In this sample, this clonotype turned up many times. V and J are TRBV5-1 and TRBJ2-7, with 8 bases identical to TRBD1. The CDR3 sequence is 14 residues long. V trimming: 4 bases; J trimming: 8 bases; junction bases outside the gene matches: 11. CDR1 is SGHRS and CDR2 is YFSETQ in the germline V gene. CDR3 sequence: CASSLRQGTPQQYF. CDR3 bases: TGCGCCAGCAGCCTAAGACAGGGGACACCTCAGCAGTACTTC.

This clonotype occurred many times. This chain links TRBV7-6 with TRBJ1-4; TRBD1 might be the D (5 bases). Trimming took 2 bases from V and 9 from J, leaving 16 bases between them. This CDR3 is 15 amino acids long. Germline-derived CDR1 and CDR2 are SGHVS and FNYEAQ. Here the CDR3 reads CASSLLGGFMKKLFF. The DNA of the CDR3 is TGTGCCAGCAGCTTATTGGGGGGATTTATGAAAAAACTGTTTTTT.

A few counts support this clonotype. The rearrangement uses TRBV4-2 and TRBJ2-7; 13 positions match TRBD2. Per germline, CDR1 LGHNA and CDR2 YNFKEQ. With 1 base clipped from V and 3 bases from J, the junction kept 6 bases outside the gene matches. The CDR3 contains 17 residues. The CDR3 loop is CASSQGPGLAGFYEQYF. CDR3 nucleotides: TGTGCCAGCAGCCAAGGGCCGGGACTAGCGGGGTTCTACGAGCAGTACTTC.

In its sample, this clonotype was seen many times. CDR3 DNA: TGCAGCTGCCGCCTAGCGGGAGGACCCGAGCAGTACTTC. It is translated as CSCRLAGGPEQYF. This rearrangement joins TRBV29-1 to TRBJ2-7; 11 nucleotides line up with TRBD2. CDR1 SQVTM and CDR2 ANQGSEA come from the germline V gene. This CDR3 has 13 residues. The ends lost 8 bases at V and 6 bases at J; junction bases unmatched: 9.

This clonotype was found a few times. The chain employs TRBV4-1 and TRBJ2-7; the D is unclear. CDR3 length: 15 amino acids. Trimming removed 0 bases at V and 2 bases at J, with 11 bases between. Germline assignment: CDR1 MGHRA and CDR2 YSYEKL. This chain's CDR3 is CASSQEATGAYEQYF. The CDR3 nucleotides are TGCGCCAGCAGCCAAGAGGCCACTGGGGCCTACGAGCAGTACTTC.

V is TRBV27 and J is TRBJ2-7; no reliable D call. The ends were cut back, 7 bases at V and 2 bases at J, with 15 bases in the middle. This CDR3 is built from 14 residues. Germline CDR1 reads MNHEY; CDR2 reads SMNVEV (reference sequence). DNA of the CDR3: TGTGCCAGCACAACCCGGACCGCCGCCTACGAGCAGTACTTC. Its translation is CASTTRTAAYEQYF.

This sequence joins TRBV7-6 and TRBJ2-2; 7 bases map to TRBD1. Germline V CDR1 and CDR2: SGHVS, FNYEAQ. The CDR3 has 17 residues. Trimming cost V 1 base and J 0 bases; bases outside gene matches: 5. The CDR3 sequence: CASSLGYRGANTGELFF. In DNA, the CDR3 is TGTGCCAGCAGCTTAGGGTACAGGGGCGCGAACACCGGGGAGCTGTTTTTT.

This clonotype occurred many times. J is TRBJ1-1 and V is TRBV6-2 or TRBV6-3; D possibly corresponds to TRBD1 (6 bases). Trimming pared 6 bases from V and 6 bases from J, leaving 11 bases between. The CDR3 is made up of 12 amino acids. Per germline, CDR1 MNHEY and CDR2 SVGEGT. The CDR3 loop reads CASRTGPPEAFF. As DNA, the CDR3 is TGTGCCAGCAGGACAGGCCCCCCTGAAGCTTTCTTT.

In its sample, this clonotype was seen many times. The chain is built from TRBV7-9 and TRBJ2-7; D perhaps matches TRBD1 (5 bases). V gave up 5 bases and J gave up 4 bases, with 15 bases separating them. The CDR3 has 14 amino acids. Germline V lookup: CDR1 SEHNR, CDR2 FQNEAQ (reference sequence). The CDR3 nucleotides are TGTGCCAGCAGCCAAGAAGGGGTGCGATACGAGCAGTACTTC. Protein product: CASSQEGVRYEQYF.